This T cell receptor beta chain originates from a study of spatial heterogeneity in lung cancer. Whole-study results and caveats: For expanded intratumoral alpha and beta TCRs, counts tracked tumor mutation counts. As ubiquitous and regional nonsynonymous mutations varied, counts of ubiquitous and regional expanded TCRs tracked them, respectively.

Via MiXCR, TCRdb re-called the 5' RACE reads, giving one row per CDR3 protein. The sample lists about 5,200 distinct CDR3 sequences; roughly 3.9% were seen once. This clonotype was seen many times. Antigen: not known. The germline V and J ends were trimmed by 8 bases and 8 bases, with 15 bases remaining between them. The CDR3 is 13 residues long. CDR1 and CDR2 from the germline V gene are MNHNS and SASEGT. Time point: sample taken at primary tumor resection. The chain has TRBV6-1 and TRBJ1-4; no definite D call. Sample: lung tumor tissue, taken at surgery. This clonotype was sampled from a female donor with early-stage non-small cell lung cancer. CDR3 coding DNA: TGTGCCAGCGCAAGCTGGGCCGGCGAAAAACTGTTTTTT. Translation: CASASWAGEKLFF.